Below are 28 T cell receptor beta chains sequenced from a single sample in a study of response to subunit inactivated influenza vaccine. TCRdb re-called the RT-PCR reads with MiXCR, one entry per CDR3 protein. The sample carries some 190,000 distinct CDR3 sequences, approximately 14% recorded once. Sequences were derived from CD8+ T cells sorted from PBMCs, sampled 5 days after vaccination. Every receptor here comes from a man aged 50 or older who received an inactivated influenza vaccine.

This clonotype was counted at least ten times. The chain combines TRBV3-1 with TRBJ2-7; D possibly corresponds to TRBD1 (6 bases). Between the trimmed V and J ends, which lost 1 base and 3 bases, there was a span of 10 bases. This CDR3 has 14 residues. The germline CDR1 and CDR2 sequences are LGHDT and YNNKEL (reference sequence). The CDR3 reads CASSQVGRGYEQYF. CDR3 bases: TGTGCCAGCAGCCAAGTTGGCAGGGGCTACGAGCAGTACTTC.

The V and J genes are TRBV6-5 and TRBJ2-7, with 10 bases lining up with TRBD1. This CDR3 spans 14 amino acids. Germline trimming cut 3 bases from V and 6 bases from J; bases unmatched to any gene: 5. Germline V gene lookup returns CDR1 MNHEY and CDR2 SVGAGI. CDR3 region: CASSYDGTGAEQYF. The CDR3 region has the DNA TGTGCCAGCAGTTATGATGGGACAGGGGCCGAGCAGTACTTC.

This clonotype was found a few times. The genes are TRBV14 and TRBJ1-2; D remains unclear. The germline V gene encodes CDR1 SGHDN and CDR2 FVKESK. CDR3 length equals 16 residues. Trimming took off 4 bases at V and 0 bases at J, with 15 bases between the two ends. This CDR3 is CASSPSPQTPNYGYTF. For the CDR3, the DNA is TGTGCCAGCAGCCCCTCCCCACAGACCCCTAACTATGGCTACACCTTC.

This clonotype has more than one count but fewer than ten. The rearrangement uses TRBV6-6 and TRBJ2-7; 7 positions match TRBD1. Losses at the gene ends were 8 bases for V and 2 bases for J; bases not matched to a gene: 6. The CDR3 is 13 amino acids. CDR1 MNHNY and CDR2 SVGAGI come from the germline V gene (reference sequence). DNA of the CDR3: TGTGCCAGCCGGACAGGTAGCGCCTACGAGCAGTACTTC. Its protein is CASRTGSAYEQYF.

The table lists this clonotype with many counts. CDR3 sequence (DNA): TGTGCCAGCAGCCATACGGGCAGCACTGAAGCTTTCTTT. Protein sequence: CASSHTGSTEAFF. The V gene is TRBV6-1, the J gene TRBJ1-1; no firm D call. V lost 6 bases, J lost 4 bases, and 12 bases lay in between. This CDR3 has 13 amino acids. Per germline, CDR1 MNHNS and CDR2 SASEGT.

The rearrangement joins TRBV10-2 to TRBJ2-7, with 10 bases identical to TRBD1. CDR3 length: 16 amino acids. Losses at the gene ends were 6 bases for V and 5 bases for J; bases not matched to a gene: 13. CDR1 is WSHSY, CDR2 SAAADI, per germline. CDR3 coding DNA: TGCGCCAGCAGCCCCCGGGACAGGGGAAAAGGCGACGAGCAGTACTTC. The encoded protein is CASSPRDRGKGDEQYF.

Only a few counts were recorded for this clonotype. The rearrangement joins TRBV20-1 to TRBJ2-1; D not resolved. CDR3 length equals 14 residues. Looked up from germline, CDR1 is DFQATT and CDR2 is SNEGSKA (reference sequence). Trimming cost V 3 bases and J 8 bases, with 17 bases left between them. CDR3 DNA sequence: TGCAGTGCTAGTACGGTGTACGCTTCGGATGAGCAGTTCTTC. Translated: CSASTVYASDEQFF.

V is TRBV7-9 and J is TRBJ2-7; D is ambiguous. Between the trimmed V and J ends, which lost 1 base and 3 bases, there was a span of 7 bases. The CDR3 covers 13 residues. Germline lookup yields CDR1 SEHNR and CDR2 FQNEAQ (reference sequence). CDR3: CASSLVGYYEQYF. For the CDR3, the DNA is TGTGCCAGCAGCTTAGTTGGATACTACGAGCAGTACTTC.

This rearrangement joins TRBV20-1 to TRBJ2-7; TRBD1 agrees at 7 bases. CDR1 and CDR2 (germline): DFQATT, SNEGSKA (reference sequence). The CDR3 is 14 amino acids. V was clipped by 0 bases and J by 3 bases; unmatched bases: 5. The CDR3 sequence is CSARDWAGGYEQYF. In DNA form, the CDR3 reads TGCAGTGCTAGAGATTGGGCAGGGGGCTACGAGCAGTACTTC.

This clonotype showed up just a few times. The CDR3: CASSQEGTGSSYNEQFF. The DNA of the CDR3 is TGCGCCAGCAGCCAAGAGGGGACAGGGAGCTCCTACAATGAGCAGTTCTTC. The J gene is TRBJ2-1, the V gene TRBV4-1; 9 bases align to TRBD1. This CDR3 comprises 17 residues. Germline V gives CDR1 MGHRA, CDR2 YSYEKL. J gave up 0 bases and V 0 bases, and 3 bases lay outside the gene matches.

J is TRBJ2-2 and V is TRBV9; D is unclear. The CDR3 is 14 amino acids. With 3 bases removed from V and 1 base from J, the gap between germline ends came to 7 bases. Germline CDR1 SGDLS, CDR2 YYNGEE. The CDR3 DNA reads TGTGCCAGCAGCGCCAGCCTGAACACCGGGGAGCTGTTTTTT. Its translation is CASSASLNTGELFF.

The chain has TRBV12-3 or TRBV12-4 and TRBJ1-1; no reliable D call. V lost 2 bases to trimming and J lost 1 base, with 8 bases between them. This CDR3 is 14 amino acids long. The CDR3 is CASSLTPKNTEAFF. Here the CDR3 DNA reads TGTGCCAGCAGTTTAACACCCAAGAACACTGAAGCTTTCTTT.

CDR3: CSVVGQGAIQFF. For the CDR3, the DNA is TGCAGCGTTGTGGGACAGGGGGCGATCCAGTTCTTC. The V gene is TRBV29-1, the J gene TRBJ2-1; 12 nucleotides line up with TRBD1. The germline V gene encodes CDR1 SQVTM and CDR2 ANQGSEA. CDR3 length: 12 residues. The V and J ends lost 4 bases and 13 bases, in that order; junction bases with no gene match: 5.

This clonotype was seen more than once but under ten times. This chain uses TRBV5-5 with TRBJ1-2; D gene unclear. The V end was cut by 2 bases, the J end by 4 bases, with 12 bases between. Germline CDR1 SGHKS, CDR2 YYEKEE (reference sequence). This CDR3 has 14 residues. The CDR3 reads CASSFPPSSYGYTF. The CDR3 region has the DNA TGTGCCAGCAGCTTTCCGCCCAGTTCCTATGGCTACACCTTC.

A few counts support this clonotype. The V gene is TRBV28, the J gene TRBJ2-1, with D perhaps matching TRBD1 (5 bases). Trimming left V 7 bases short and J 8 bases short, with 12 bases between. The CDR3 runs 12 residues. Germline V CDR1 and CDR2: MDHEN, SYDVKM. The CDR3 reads CASNSLGDEQFF. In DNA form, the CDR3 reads TGTGCCAGCAACAGTTTAGGGGATGAGCAGTTCTTC.

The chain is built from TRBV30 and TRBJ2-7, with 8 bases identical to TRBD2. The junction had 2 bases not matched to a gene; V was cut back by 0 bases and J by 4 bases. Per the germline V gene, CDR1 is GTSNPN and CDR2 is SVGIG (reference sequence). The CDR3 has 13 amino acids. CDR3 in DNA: TGTGCCTGGAGTGTAGCGGGGGAATACGAGCAGTACTTC. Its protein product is CAWSVAGEYEQYF. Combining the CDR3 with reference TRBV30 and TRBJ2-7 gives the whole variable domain SQTIHQWPATLVQPVGSPLSLECTVEGTSNPNLYWYRQAAGRGLQLLFYSVGIGQISSEVPQNLSASRPQDRQFILSSKKLLLSDSGFYLCAWSVAGEYEQYFGPGTRLTVT.

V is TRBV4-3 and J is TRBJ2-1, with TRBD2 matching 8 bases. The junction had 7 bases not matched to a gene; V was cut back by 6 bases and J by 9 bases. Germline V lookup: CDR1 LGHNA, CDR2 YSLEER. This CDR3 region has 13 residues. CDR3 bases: TGCGCCAGCAGGGGGGGACTAGGGGTTGAGCAGTTCTTC. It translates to CASRGGLGVEQFF.

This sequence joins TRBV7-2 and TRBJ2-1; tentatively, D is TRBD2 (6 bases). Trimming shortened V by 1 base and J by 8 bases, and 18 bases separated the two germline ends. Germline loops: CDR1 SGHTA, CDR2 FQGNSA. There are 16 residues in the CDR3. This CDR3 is CASSLEAGGQGDEQFF. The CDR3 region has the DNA TGTGCCAGCAGCTTAGAGGCCGGGGGTCAAGGGGATGAGCAGTTCTTC.

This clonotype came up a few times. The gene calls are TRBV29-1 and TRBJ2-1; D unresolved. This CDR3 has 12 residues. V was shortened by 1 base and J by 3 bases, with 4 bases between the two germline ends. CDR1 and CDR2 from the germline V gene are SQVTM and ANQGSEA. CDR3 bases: TGCAGCGTTGAAGCCAACTACAATGAGCAGTTCTTC. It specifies CSVEANYNEQFF.

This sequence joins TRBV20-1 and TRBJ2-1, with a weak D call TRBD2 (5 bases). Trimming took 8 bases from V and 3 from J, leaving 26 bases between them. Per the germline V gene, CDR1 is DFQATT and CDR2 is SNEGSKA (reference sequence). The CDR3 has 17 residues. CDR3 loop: CSTTGVGREIVYNEQFF. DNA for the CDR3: TGCAGTACGACCGGGGTAGGCCGCGAAATCGTCTACAATGAGCAGTTCTTC.

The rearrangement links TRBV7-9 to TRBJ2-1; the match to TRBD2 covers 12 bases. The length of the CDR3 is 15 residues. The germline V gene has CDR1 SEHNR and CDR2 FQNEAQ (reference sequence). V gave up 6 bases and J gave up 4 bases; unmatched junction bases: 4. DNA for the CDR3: TGTGCCAGCAGACATCTAGCGGGGGGGTACAATGAGCAGTTCTTC. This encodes CASRHLAGGYNEQFF.

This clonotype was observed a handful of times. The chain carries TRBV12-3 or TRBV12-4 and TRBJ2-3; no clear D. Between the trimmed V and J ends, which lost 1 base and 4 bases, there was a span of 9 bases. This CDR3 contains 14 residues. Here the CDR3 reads CASSLGPYADTQYF. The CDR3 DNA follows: TGTGCCAGCAGTTTAGGCCCTTACGCAGATACGCAGTATTTT.

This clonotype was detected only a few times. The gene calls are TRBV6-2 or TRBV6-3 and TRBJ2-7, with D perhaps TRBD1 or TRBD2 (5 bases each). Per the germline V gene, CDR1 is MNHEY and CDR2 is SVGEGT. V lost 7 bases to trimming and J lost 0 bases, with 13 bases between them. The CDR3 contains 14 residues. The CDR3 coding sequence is TGTGCCAGCAAGGAATGGGGGATCTCCTACGAGCAGTACTTC. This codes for CASKEWGISYEQYF.

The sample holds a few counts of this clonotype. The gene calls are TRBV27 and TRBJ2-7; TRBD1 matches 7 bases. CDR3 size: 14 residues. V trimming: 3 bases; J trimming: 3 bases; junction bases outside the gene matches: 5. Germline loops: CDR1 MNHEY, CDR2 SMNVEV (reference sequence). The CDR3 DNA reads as TGTGCCAGCAGTTTTACGGGACAGAGCTACGAGCAGTACTTC. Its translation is CASSFTGQSYEQYF.

The CDR3 sequence: CASSYSANEQFF. CDR3 DNA sequence: TGTGCCAGCAGTTACTCGGCCAATGAGCAGTTCTTC. The chain joins TRBV6-5 to TRBJ2-1; D remains unclear. The CDR3 runs 12 residues. CDR1 is MNHEY, CDR2 SVGAGI, per germline. Trimming removed 0 bases from V and 6 bases from J, with 3 bases in between.

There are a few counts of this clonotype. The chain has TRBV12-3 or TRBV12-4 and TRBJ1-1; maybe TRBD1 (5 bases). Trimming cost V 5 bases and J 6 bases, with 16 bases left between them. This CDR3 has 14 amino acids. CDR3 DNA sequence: TGTGCCAGCAGTCCCGCAAAGGGGAGGGCTGAAGCTTTCTTT. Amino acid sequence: CASSPAKGRAEAFF.

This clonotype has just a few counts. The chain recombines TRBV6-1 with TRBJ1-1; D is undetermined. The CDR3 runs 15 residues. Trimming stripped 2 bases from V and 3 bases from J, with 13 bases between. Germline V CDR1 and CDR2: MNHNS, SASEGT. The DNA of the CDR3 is TGTGCCAGCAGTGAATTGTTCGTTTTGCACACTGAAGCTTTCTTT. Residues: CASSELFVLHTEAFF.

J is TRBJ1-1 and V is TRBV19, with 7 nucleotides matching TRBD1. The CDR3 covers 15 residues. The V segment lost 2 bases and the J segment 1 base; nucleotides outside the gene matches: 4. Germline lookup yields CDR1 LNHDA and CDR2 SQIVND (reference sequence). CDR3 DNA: TGTGCCAGTAGTATAACAGGGGCCCCGAACACTGAAGCTTTCTTT. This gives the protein CASSITGAPNTEAFF.